These 15 T cell receptor beta chains originate from one sample sequenced in a study of read filtering for tumor transcriptome and immune sequencing. The library was built from about 370 ng RNA with molecular barcoded adaptors for alpha/delta and beta/gamma chains. Via MiXCR, TCRdb re-called the reads, giving one row per CDR3 protein. The data show 30,000 to 50,000 distinct CDR3 sequences, 10% to 15% seen once. What was sequenced was a population of CD138-negative cells sorted from bone marrow. The receptors originated from a donor aged 40 or older with multiple myeloma.

The chain couples TRBV12-3 or TRBV12-4 to TRBJ1-5; the match to TRBD1 covers 8 bases. There are 14 residues in the CDR3. The ends lost 7 bases at V and 7 bases at J; junction bases unmatched: 9. Written as DNA, the CDR3 is TGTGCCAGCACCGACGGACAGGGTCGACAGCCCCAGCATTTT. It is translated as CASTDGQGRQPQHF.

Many counts were recorded for this clonotype. The chain links TRBV7-8 to TRBJ1-2; D is undetermined. From germline, CDR1 is SGHVS and CDR2 FQNEAQ. The CDR3 contains 13 residues. Trimming pared 3 bases from V and 4 bases from J, leaving 9 bases between. CDR3 coding DNA: TGTGCCAGCAGCTTTCCGGGCTCCTATGGCTACACCTTC. Translation gives CASSFPGSYGYTF. The complete variable domain, with remaining parts taken from reference TRBV7-8 and TRBJ1-2, reads GAGVSQSPRYKVAKRGQDVALRCDPISGHVSLFWYQQALGQGPEFLTYFQNEAQLDKSGLPSDRFFAERPEGSVSTLKIQRTQQEDSAVYLCASSFPGSYGYTFGSGTRLTVV.

This clonotype showed up many times. The rearrangement links TRBV20-1 to TRBJ2-7; no firm D call. V was clipped by 6 bases and J by 0 bases, with 18 bases between them. The CDR3 has 15 residues. Germline V gene data show CDR1 as DFQATT and CDR2 as SNEGSKA (reference sequence). The CDR3 protein is CSAPRAGDDSYEQYF. DNA of the CDR3: TGCAGTGCCCCCCGAGCAGGCGACGACTCCTACGAGCAGTACTTC.

Concerning this clonotype: This may stem from a read error, because a much larger clone lies one nucleotide away. The V call is TRBV5-1, the J call TRBJ2-2; D remains ambiguous. This CDR3 is 17 amino acids long. V lost 7 bases and J lost 0, with 19 bases in between. Germline values: CDR1 SGHRS, CDR2 YFSETQ. Here the CDR3 reads CASGAPVGRSNTGELFF. The CDR3 DNA reads TGCGCCAGCGGCGCCCCGGTCGGGCGATCGAACACCGGGGAGCTGTTTTTT.

In its sample, this clonotype was seen many times. V usage is TRBV7-2 and J usage is TRBJ2-5; the match to TRBD2 covers 10 bases. This CDR3 is 16 amino acids long. Germline V gene sequence: CDR1 SGHTA, CDR2 FQGNSA. V lost 1 base and J lost 4; bases outside the gene matches: 6. Here the CDR3 DNA reads TGTGCCAGCAGCTTAGGAGCGGGGGGGCGCTTAGAGACCCAGTACTTC. The encoded protein is CASSLGAGGRLETQYF.

Details on this clonotype: This sequence may be a read error, since a much larger clone differs from it by one base. The V gene is TRBV24-1, the J gene TRBJ2-5; tentatively, D is TRBD2 (5 bases). The CDR3 length is 11 residues. The germline gives CDR1 KGHDR, CDR2 SFDVKD. V was cut by 3 bases and J by 9 bases, with 7 bases left in between. The CDR3 here is CATSDHGAQYF. CDR3 coding DNA: TGTGCCACCAGTGATCACGGGGCCCAGTACTTC.

This clonotype was counted at least ten times. The chain links TRBV5-5 to TRBJ2-7, with D maybe TRBD2 (6 bases). The germline V and J ends were trimmed by 4 bases and 8 bases, with 16 bases remaining between them. CDR1 and CDR2 (germline): SGHKS, YYEKEE (reference sequence). The CDR3 is made up of 13 amino acids. For the CDR3, the DNA is TGTGCCAGCAGCGCACCTCCGGGGAGGCAGCAGTACTTC. Encoded protein: CASSAPPGRQQYF.

In this sample, this clonotype turned up many times. V usage is TRBV20-1 and J usage is TRBJ2-7; TRBD1 matches at 7 bases. CDR1 is DFQATT, CDR2 SNEGSKA, per germline (reference sequence). V lost 4 bases, J lost 2 bases, and 11 bases stayed unmatched. CDR3 length: 15 residues. CDR3 nucleotide sequence: TGCAGTGCTACCCCGTGGGGACAGAGGACCTACGAGCAGTACTTC. It specifies CSATPWGQRTYEQYF.

This clonotype was observed many times. CDR3 sequence reads: CASSRQGRTEAFF. CDR3 DNA sequence: TGTGCCAGCAGCAGACAGGGGCGCACTGAAGCTTTCTTT. The V and J genes are TRBV2 and TRBJ1-1; TRBD1 matches at 8 bases. Germline V gene data show CDR1 as SNHLY and CDR2 as FYNNEI. There are 13 residues in the CDR3. The V segment lost 6 bases and the J segment 4 bases; nucleotides outside the gene matches: 4.

This clonotype was seen repeatedly, ten times or more. This sequence joins TRBV5-4 and TRBJ1-1; the D gene is possibly TRBD1 (5 bases). Germline lookup yields CDR1 SGHNT and CDR2 YYREEE (reference sequence). This CDR3 has 14 amino acids. Trimming removed 2 bases at V and 7 bases at J, with 15 bases between. DNA for the CDR3: TGTGCCAGCAGCTTCCACCCCGGGACCCTTGAAGCTTTCTTT. Translation: CASSFHPGTLEAFF.

At least ten counts were recorded for this clonotype. J is TRBJ2-7 and V is TRBV25-1; D gene ambiguous. Deletions cut 2 bases from V and 2 bases from J, with 13 bases between. Germline lookup yields CDR1 MGHDK and CDR2 SYGVNS. This CDR3 has 15 residues. DNA for the CDR3: TGTGCCAGCAGTGAAGGATCTTTATGGACCTACGAGCAGTACTTC. It translates to CASSEGSLWTYEQYF.

This clonotype was detected ten times or more. In nucleotides, the CDR3 is TGTGCCAGCAGCCCCACTAGCGGGGGGATTGGAGAGACCCAGTACTTC. Its protein is CASSPTSGGIGETQYF. The chain recombines TRBV11-1 with TRBJ2-5; 12 bases line up with TRBD2. In germline, CDR1 is SGHAT, CDR2 FQDESV (reference sequence). Trimming cost V 5 bases and J 4 bases; bases outside gene matches: 8. The CDR3 spans 16 residues. The whole variable domain, remainder taken from reference TRBV11-1 and TRBJ2-5, is EAEVAQSPRYKITEKSQAVAFWCDPISGHATLYWYRQILGQGPELLVQFQDESVVDDSQLPKDRFSAERLKGVDSTLKIQPAELGDSAMYLCASSPTSGGIGETQYFGPGTRLLVL.

This clonotype is categorized as medium-sized. The V and J genes are TRBV20-1 and TRBJ1-6; TRBD1 aligns across 7 bases. The CDR3 sequence is 14 residues long. Germline lookup yields CDR1 DFQATT and CDR2 SNEGSKA (reference sequence). V lost 0 bases and J lost 10; bases outside the gene matches: 6. CDR3 region: CSAREGTDISPLHF. Written as DNA, the CDR3 is TGCAGTGCTAGAGAGGGGACAGATATATCACCCCTCCACTTT.

By share, this clonotype counts as medium-sized (0.01 to 0.1%). This chain joins TRBV5-4 and TRBJ2-2; 10 nucleotides line up with TRBD1. Trimming at V came to 3 bases and at J to 7 bases, leaving 6 bases not matched to a gene. CDR1 and CDR2 (germline): SGHNT, YYREEE (reference sequence). The CDR3 totals 15 residues. This CDR3 is CASSSGTGVIGELFF. The CDR3 DNA sequence: TGTGCCAGCAGCTCCGGGACAGGGGTGATCGGGGAGCTGTTTTTT. Full variable domain (outside the CDR3, taken from reference TRBV5-4 and TRBJ2-2): ETGVTQSPTHLIKTRGQQVTLRCSSQSGHNTVSWYQQALGQGPQFIFQYYREEENGRGNFPPRFSGLQFPNYSSELNVNALELDDSALYLCASSSGTGVIGELFFGEGSRLTVL.

This clonotype was counted a few times. The chain recombines TRBV12-3 or TRBV12-4 with TRBJ1-1; TRBD1 aligns across 9 bases. The ends lost 2 bases at V and 6 bases at J; junction bases unmatched: 4. There are 14 residues in the CDR3. The CDR3, as DNA: TGTGCCAGCAGTTTACGGGACAGGGCCGCTGAAGCTTTCTTT. This gives the protein CASSLRDRAAEAFF.